Below are 13 T cell receptor beta chains sequenced from a single sample in a study of blood T cell repertoires in COVID-19. Here immunoSEQ multiplex PCR was the method, and the copy in TCRdb shows in-frame clones only, minus some. The sample carries around 170,000 clones, 88% recorded once. The sample comprised peripheral blood. All receptors derive from a man in his 60s with acute or convalescent COVID-19.

This chain uses TRBV19 with TRBJ2-7, with D uncertain. The CDR3 contains 15 residues. CDR1 LNHDA and CDR2 SQIVND come from the germline V gene (reference sequence). With 1 base removed from V and 0 bases from J, the gap between germline ends came to 10 bases. In nucleotides, the CDR3 is TGTGCCAGTAGTATAGTCGCTGAGCCCTCCTACGAGCAGTACTTC. This gives the protein CASSIVAEPSYEQYF.

This clone was found many times. The chain recombines TRBV2 with TRBJ2-7; TRBD2 is a possible D gene (6 bases). V shed 7 bases and J shed 2 bases, with 15 bases lying between them. This CDR3 region has 14 residues. Germline lookup yields CDR1 SNHLY and CDR2 FYNNEI. CDR3 sequence (DNA): TGTGCCAGCAAATTAGGCGGGACCACCTACGAGCAGTACTTC. This gives the protein CASKLGGTTYEQYF.

CDR3 in amino acids: CASSPRTDVYGYTF. CDR3 DNA sequence: TGTGCCAGCTCACCACGGACAGACGTCTATGGCTACACCTTC. The J gene is TRBJ1-2, the V gene TRBV18; D is perhaps TRBD1 (6 bases). The germline V gene has CDR1 KGHSH and CDR2 LQKENI. Trimming shortened V by 1 base and J by 4 bases, and 10 bases separated the two germline ends. This CDR3 is 14 amino acids long.

A single count supports this clone. This chain uses TRBV14 with TRBJ1-2; 8 bases agree with TRBD1. Germline V CDR1 and CDR2: SGHDN, FVKESK. The V segment lost 3 bases and the J segment 5 bases; nucleotides outside the gene matches: 5. This CDR3 contains 14 residues. CDR3 DNA: TGTGCCAGCAGCCAGAATGACAGGGGTTATGGCTACACCTTC. Translating it yields CASSQNDRGYGYTF. Complete variable domain (other parts from reference TRBV14 and TRBJ1-2): EAGVTQFPSHSVIEKGQTVTLRCDPISGHDNLYWYRRVMGKEIKFLLHFVKESKQDESGMPNNRFLAERTGGTYSTLKVQPAELEDSGVYFCASSQNDRGYGYTFGSGTRLTVV.

This chain joins TRBV29-1 and TRBJ2-5; weak D call: TRBD1 (5 bases). This CDR3 region has 12 residues. Trimming took off 5 bases at V and 2 bases at J, with 9 bases between the two ends. Germline-derived CDR1 and CDR2 are SQVTM and ANQGSEA. The CDR3 loop is CSVIGDQETQYF. As DNA, the CDR3 is TGCAGCGTTATAGGGGATCAAGAGACCCAGTACTTC.

V and J are TRBV6-1 and TRBJ1-2, with no clear D. Trimming took 1 base from V and 2 from J, leaving 5 bases between them. The CDR3 runs to 13 residues. Germline V lookup: CDR1 MNHNS, CDR2 SASEGT. As DNA, the CDR3 is TGTGCCAGCAGTGAAGTACAGAACTATGGCTACACCTTC. This codes for CASSEVQNYGYTF.

J is TRBJ2-5 and V is TRBV5-4; a weak D match, TRBD2 (5 bases). Trimming pared 10 bases from V and 5 bases from J, leaving 15 bases between. Germline CDR1 and CDR2: SGHNT and YYREEE (reference sequence). The CDR3 covers 12 residues. The CDR3 loop is CACSAPRETQYF. The DNA of the CDR3 is TGTGCCTGTAGCGCCCCCCGTGAGACCCAGTACTTC.

This chain joins TRBV29-1 and TRBJ2-7; TRBD2 is a possible D gene (6 bases). The CDR3 sequence is 14 residues long. Deletions cut 8 bases from V and 3 bases from J, with 20 bases between. Germline CDR1 and CDR2: SQVTM and ANQGSEA. The CDR3 coding sequence is TGCAGCTCCCTCGCTGGGCGGGAACGCTACGAGCAGTACGTC. Translated: CSSLAGRERYEQYV.

This chain uses TRBV9 with TRBJ2-1; 13 positions agree with TRBD2. The V gene's germline CDR1 is SGDLS and CDR2 YYNGEE. J was trimmed by 8 bases and V by 0 bases; bases with no gene match: 14. The CDR3 has 19 residues. CDR3 bases: TGTGCCAGCAGCGTAGCTTTATTGGGACTAGCGGGATTACCCTATGAGCAGTTCTTC. It translates to CASSVALLGLAGLPYEQFF.

This chain joins TRBV10-3 and TRBJ2-5, with no clear D. CDR3 length equals 12 residues. Germline CDR1 ENHRY, CDR2 SYGVKD. Trimming cost V 5 bases and J 2 bases, with 6 bases left between them. Here the CDR3 DNA reads TGTGCCATCAGTACCGGTCAAGAGACCCAGTACTTC. Residues: CAISTGQETQYF.

The V and J genes are TRBV6-5 and TRBJ1-3; D unclear. The CDR3 contains 15 residues. V was trimmed by 6 bases and J by 0 bases, leaving 12 bases between them. In germline, CDR1 is MNHEY, CDR2 SVGAGI. Written as DNA, the CDR3 is TGTGCCAGCAGCGACACAGCCGGCTCTGGAAACACCATATATTTT. Protein: CASSDTAGSGNTIYF.

This clone was found a few times. V and J are TRBV19 and TRBJ2-2; TRBD1 is a possible D gene (7 bases). Trimming shortened V by 1 base and J by 5 bases, and 23 bases separated the two germline ends. This CDR3 comprises 19 residues. The germline CDR1 and CDR2 sequences are LNHDA and SQIVND (reference sequence). The CDR3 loop reads CASSIAAQRAGGGTGELFF. The CDR3 bases are TGTGCCAGTAGTATAGCCGCCCAGCGGGCAGGGGGAGGAACCGGGGAGCTGTTTTTT.

The count of this clone is one. The chain has TRBV3-1 (or the pseudogene TRBV3-2) and TRBJ1-2; a weak D match, TRBD1 (5 bases). V lost 3 bases and J lost 8, with 16 bases in between. Germline assignment: CDR1 LGHDT and CDR2 YNNKEL (reference sequence). The CDR3 consists of 14 residues. The DNA for the CDR3 is TGTGCCAGCAGCCAGTCGGGGGAAGGGTGGGGCTACACCTTC. The encoded protein is CASSQSGEGWGYTF.